One sample yielded the 30 T cell receptor beta chains listed below, sequenced in a study of T-cell memory formation after mild COVID-19. MiXCR, applied by TCRdb to the 5' RACE reads, yields one record per CDR3 protein. This sample has 110,000 or so distinct CDR3 sequences; 20% to 25% occur once, and the top ten carry roughly two fifths. The source material was PBMCs or a T cell subset sorted from them (not recorded which). The receptors were gathered from a young man who had mild COVID-19 (a few samples of this study predate the infection). Cell type and time point are not known.

The table lists this clonotype with a few counts. CDR3 coding DNA: TGTGCCACCAGTGACCGGGACACTTCCACAGATACGCAGTATTTT. Protein sequence: CATSDRDTSTDTQYF. The J gene is TRBJ2-3, the V gene TRBV24-1, with a tentative D call TRBD1 (6 bases). Germline V gene data show CDR1 as KGHDR and CDR2 as SFDVKD. CDR3 length: 15 residues. With 4 bases removed from V and 2 bases from J, the gap between germline ends came to 12 bases.

CDR3 bases: TGTGCCAGCAAAGGCGGGGGGCCCACCACAGATACGCAGTATTTT. Translating it yields CASKGGGPTTDTQYF. The chain carries TRBV2 and TRBJ2-3; 8 bases match TRBD2. The germline V gene encodes CDR1 SNHLY and CDR2 FYNNEI. The CDR3 has 15 amino acids. V was clipped by 7 bases and J by 2 bases; unmatched bases: 8.

The chain links TRBV7-8 to TRBJ2-5; possibly TRBD2 for D (6 bases). This CDR3 region has 17 residues. Trimming took 1 base from V and 10 from J, leaving 25 bases between them. The germline V gene encodes CDR1 SGHVS and CDR2 FQNEAQ. CDR3: CASSLGVSGYSRRDQYF. The DNA for the CDR3 is TGTGCCAGCAGCTTAGGAGTTAGCGGCTACAGCCGAAGGGACCAGTACTTC.

This clonotype was detected once. V is TRBV6-2 or TRBV6-3 and J is TRBJ2-7; tentatively, D is TRBD1 (6 bases). The V end lost 2 bases, the J end lost 4 bases, and 12 bases lay between the germline ends. The CDR3 loop spans 14 amino acids. CDR1 is MNHEY and CDR2 is SVGEGT in the germline V gene. The CDR3 spells CASSYPGTGYEQYF. The CDR3 DNA sequence: TGTGCCAGCAGTTACCCCGGAACAGGGTACGAGCAGTACTTC.

This clonotype was seen a few times. This chain links TRBV7-8 with TRBJ2-7; TRBD2 is a possible D gene (6 bases). The CDR3 contains 13 residues. Per germline, CDR1 SGHVS and CDR2 FQNEAQ. V lost 4 bases and J 7 bases, leaving 14 bases between the germline ends. CDR3 sequence (DNA): TGTGCCAGCAGCTCGCGGACGGGGAGGGAGCAGTACTTC. Its translation: CASSSRTGREQYF.

The table lists this clonotype with a few counts. The chain links TRBV7-9 to TRBJ2-5, with 8 nucleotides matching TRBD1. Germline assignment: CDR1 SEHNR and CDR2 FQNEAQ (reference sequence). The CDR3 has 13 residues. V lost 6 bases and J lost 4; bases outside the gene matches: 4. DNA of the CDR3: TGTGCCAGCAGAGGACAGGGACGAGAGACCCAGTACTTC. Its protein product is CASRGQGRETQYF.

The gene calls are TRBV7-2 and TRBJ2-3; TRBD1 matches at 7 bases. V lost 0 bases and J lost 4; bases outside the gene matches: 4. The length of the CDR3 is 15 residues. Germline V gene lookup returns CDR1 SGHTA and CDR2 FQGNSA. DNA for the CDR3: TGTGCCAGCAGCTTAGCGAGGGGGCGGGCAGATACGCAGTATTTT. It specifies CASSLARGRADTQYF.

The V gene is TRBV5-1, the J gene TRBJ2-5, with 12 bases that match TRBD2. V trimming: 1 base; J trimming: 0 bases; junction bases outside the gene matches: 4. The CDR3 length is 17 residues. CDR1 SGHRS and CDR2 YFSETQ come from the germline V gene. The CDR3 loop is CASSLSTSGGNQETQYF. CDR3 coding DNA: TGCGCCAGCAGCTTGTCAACTAGCGGGGGGAACCAAGAGACCCAGTACTTC.

In this sample, this clonotype turned up a few times. The chain links TRBV6-2 or TRBV6-3 to TRBJ2-2, with a tentative D call TRBD2 (6 bases). CDR1 and CDR2 (germline): MNHEY, SVGEGT. This CDR3 contains 14 residues. V was clipped by 5 bases and J by 6 bases, with 13 bases between them. The CDR3, as DNA: TGTGCCAGCAGTGGAGGACGGGGGTCCGGGGAGCTGTTTTTT. This gives the protein CASSGGRGSGELFF.

The chain combines TRBV11-3 with TRBJ2-2; possible D gene TRBD2, 5 bases. Germline V CDR1 and CDR2: SGHNT, YENEEA. V gave up 0 bases and J gave up 5 bases, with 10 bases separating them. The CDR3 contains 15 residues. The CDR3 loop is CASSLDFGETGELFF. The CDR3 nucleotides read TGTGCCAGCAGCTTAGATTTCGGGGAAACCGGGGAGCTGTTTTTT.

The rearrangement joins TRBV11-2 to TRBJ1-1, with no clear D. From germline, CDR1 is SGHAT and CDR2 FQNNGV. The CDR3 loop spans 12 amino acids. The V end lost 7 bases, the J end lost 0 bases, and 6 bases lay between the germline ends. The CDR3 bases are TGTGCCAGCAAGAGGGTGAACACTGAAGCTTTCTTT. Amino acids: CASKRVNTEAFF.

This clonotype was seen a few times. The gene calls are TRBV4-1 and TRBJ2-7, with D possibly TRBD1 on 6 matching bases. Germline CDR1 and CDR2: MGHRA and YSYEKL. Trimming pared 6 bases from V and 4 bases from J, leaving 19 bases between. This CDR3 is built from 15 residues. The CDR3 DNA follows: TGCGCCAGCAGACCCCGGGACATTGGAGAATACGAGCAGTACTTC. It translates to CASRPRDIGEYEQYF.

This chain connects TRBV5-1 to TRBJ2-7; TRBD1 or TRBD2 may be the D gene (5 bases each). Deletions cut 3 bases from V and 0 bases from J, with 13 bases between. This CDR3 is 15 amino acids long. CDR1 and CDR2 (germline): SGHRS, YFSETQ. The CDR3 spells CASSYPGADSYEQYF. In DNA, the CDR3 is TGCGCCAGCAGCTACCCCGGGGCTGACTCCTACGAGCAGTACTTC.

The V call is TRBV5-1, the J call TRBJ1-1; D is perhaps TRBD1 (6 bases). Germline V gene sequence: CDR1 SGHRS, CDR2 YFSETQ. Between the trimmed V and J ends, which lost 1 base and 1 base, there was a span of 11 bases. The CDR3 has 15 residues. The CDR3 sequence: CASSLSGAPNTEAFF. The CDR3 DNA reads as TGCGCCAGCAGCTTGTCAGGGGCCCCGAACACTGAAGCTTTCTTT.

This sequence joins TRBV28 and TRBJ1-5; no firm D call. Germline V gene sequence: CDR1 MDHEN, CDR2 SYDVKM. There are 15 residues in the CDR3. With 6 bases removed from V and 0 bases from J, the gap between germline ends came to 12 bases. CDR3 loop: CASRPGPDSNQPQHF. In DNA form, the CDR3 reads TGTGCCAGCAGACCCGGGCCCGATAGCAATCAGCCCCAGCATTTT.

This chain uses TRBV7-6 with TRBJ2-7, with D tentatively TRBD2 (6 bases). The V gene lost 3 bases and the J gene lost 2 bases, with 14 bases spanning the gap. This CDR3 has 15 amino acids. Germline lookup yields CDR1 SGHVS and CDR2 FNYEAQ. The DNA of the CDR3 is TGTGCCAGCAGCTTGGGGTACGGGGGACCCTACGAGCAGTACTTC. This sequence encodes CASSLGYGGPYEQYF.

This clonotype has a handful of counts. CDR3 loop: CASSEGAETGELFF. In DNA, the CDR3 is TGTGCCAGCAGTGAAGGGGCAGAAACCGGGGAGCTGTTTTTT. V and J are TRBV6-1 and TRBJ2-2; D is unclear. With 1 base removed from V and 5 bases from J, the gap between germline ends came to 8 bases. The CDR3 runs to 14 residues. CDR1 and CDR2 (germline): MNHNS, SASEGT.

This clonotype was seen a handful of times. The gene calls are TRBV12-3 or TRBV12-4 and TRBJ2-6; D is perhaps TRBD1 (6 bases). The CDR3 extends over 16 amino acids. Trimming cost V 6 bases and J 4 bases, with 16 bases left between them. The CDR3 region is CASSPSTGSGANVLTF. For the CDR3, the DNA is TGTGCCAGCAGCCCCTCCACAGGGTCCGGGGCCAACGTCCTGACTTTC.

The rearrangement joins TRBV4-1 to TRBJ1-6, with D possibly being TRBD1 (6 bases). The CDR3 is made up of 15 amino acids. V lost 0 bases, J lost 8 bases, and 11 bases lay in between. Germline CDR1 MGHRA, CDR2 YSYEKL. The CDR3 sequence is CASSQEPGGDSPLHF. CDR3 nucleotide sequence: TGCGCCAGCAGCCAAGAGCCTGGGGGCGATTCACCCCTCCACTTT.

V gene TRBV12-5 combines with J gene TRBJ1-1; TRBD1 agrees at 7 bases. The germline gives CDR1 LGHNT, CDR2 FRNRAP. The ends lost 3 bases at V and 4 bases at J; junction bases unmatched: 8. The CDR3 sequence is 15 residues long. The CDR3 region is CASGLTGEWGTEAFF. Here the CDR3 DNA reads TGTGCTAGTGGTTTAACAGGGGAGTGGGGCACTGAAGCTTTCTTT.

V and J are TRBV12-5 and TRBJ2-3, with D hard to call. V lost 3 bases to trimming and J lost 6 bases, with 7 bases between them. Germline CDR1 reads LGHNT; CDR2 reads FRNRAP. The CDR3 is 12 residues long. The CDR3 coding sequence is TGTGCTAGTGGTTTTGCCGGGGATACGCAGTATTTT. This encodes CASGFAGDTQYF.

This chain joins TRBV4-1 and TRBJ2-5, with 7 positions matching TRBD2. Per germline, CDR1 MGHRA and CDR2 YSYEKL. The CDR3 contains 16 residues. J gave up 1 base and V 0 bases, and 5 bases lay outside the gene matches. This chain's CDR3 is CASSQDWGGGQETQYF. As DNA, the CDR3 is TGCGCCAGCAGCCAAGATTGGGGCGGGGGCCAAGAGACCCAGTACTTC.

The chain joins TRBV10-3 to TRBJ2-2; TRBD2 matches 12 bases. Germline V lookup: CDR1 ENHRY, CDR2 SYGVKD. This CDR3 has 16 amino acids. The ends lost 8 bases at V and 6 bases at J; junction bases unmatched: 10. Here the CDR3 reads CAIGRTSGAAAGELFF. The CDR3 DNA is TGTGCCATCGGTAGGACTAGCGGGGCTGCCGCCGGGGAGCTGTTTTTT.

The V gene is TRBV10-1, the J gene TRBJ1-1; 9 bases map to TRBD1. The ends lost 6 bases at V and 8 bases at J; junction bases unmatched: 1. Germline CDR1 WNHNN, CDR2 SYGVQD (reference sequence). This CDR3 has 11 amino acids. DNA of the CDR3: TGCGCCAGCAGCGACAGGGGGGAAGCTTTCTTT. This translates into CASSDRGEAFF.

The sample holds many counts of this clonotype. The J gene is TRBJ2-1, the V gene TRBV15, with D possibly called TRBD1 or TRBD2 (5 bases each). Germline V gene data show CDR1 as LNHNV and CDR2 as YYDKDF (reference sequence). V was clipped by 0 bases and J by 10 bases, with 16 bases between them. This CDR3 contains 15 residues. The CDR3 nucleotides read TGTGCCACCAGCAGAGATACTCAGGGACCTACCGAGCAGTTCTTC. Translation gives CATSRDTQGPTEQFF.

This clonotype was recorded many times. This chain uses TRBV7-8 with TRBJ2-3; tentatively, D is TRBD1 or TRBD2 (5 bases each). CDR1 SGHVS and CDR2 FQNEAQ come from the germline V gene. V shed 7 bases and J shed 2 bases, with 16 bases lying between them. The CDR3 is 15 amino acids. CDR3: CASTVGTAYTDTQYF. The CDR3 DNA follows: TGTGCCAGCACCGTAGGGACGGCCTACACAGATACGCAGTATTTT. Full variable domain (remainder filled in from reference TRBV7-8 and TRBJ2-3): GAGVSQSPRYKVAKRGQDVALRCDPISGHVSLFWYQQALGQGPEFLTYFQNEAQLDKSGLPSDRFFAERPEGSVSTLKIQRTQQEDSAVYLCASTVGTAYTDTQYFGPGTRLTVL.

This chain connects TRBV5-1 to TRBJ2-7, with 7 bases that match TRBD2. Germline V gives CDR1 SGHRS, CDR2 YFSETQ. J was trimmed by 1 base and V by 1 base; bases with no gene match: 2. The CDR3 loop spans 14 amino acids. The CDR3 nucleotides read TGCGCCAGCAGCTTGATTAGCGGGTCCTACGAGCAGTACTTC. This sequence encodes CASSLISGSYEQYF.

The chain recombines TRBV28 with TRBJ2-5; D gene uncertain. V was shortened by 10 bases and J by 2 bases, with 8 bases between the two germline ends. The CDR3 has 11 amino acids. Germline V gene data show CDR1 as MDHEN and CDR2 as SYDVKM. CDR3 residues: CAIESQETQYF. Written as DNA, the CDR3 is TGTGCCATCGAGTCACAAGAGACCCAGTACTTC. Looking up the rest from reference TRBV28 and TRBJ2-5 gives the full variable domain: DVKVTQSSRYLVKRTGEKVFLECVQDMDHENMFWYRQDPGLGLRLIYFSYDVKMKEKGDIPEGYSVSREKKERFSLILESASTNQTSMYLCAIESQETQYFGPGTRLLVL.

The chain combines TRBV6-4 with TRBJ2-3; 11 nucleotides align to TRBD2. Germline values: CDR1 MRHNA, CDR2 SNTAGT. The CDR3 has 15 amino acids. V gave up 4 bases and J gave up 3 bases; unmatched junction bases: 3. The DNA of the CDR3 is TGTGCCAGCAGTGCCTCTAGCGGGGGGACAGATACGCAGTATTTT. It is translated as CASSASSGGTDTQYF.

This clonotype has ten or more counts. The chain carries TRBV7-9 and TRBJ2-5, with TRBD2 matching over 12 bases. The V and J ends lost 7 bases and 4 bases, in that order; junction bases with no gene match: 7. Germline V gene data show CDR1 as SEHNR and CDR2 as FQNEAQ (reference sequence). The CDR3 has 15 amino acids. CDR3 protein: CASTVLAGGRETQYF. CDR3 nucleotide sequence: TGTGCCAGCACCGTACTAGCGGGGGGTCGAGAGACCCAGTACTTC.